These T cell receptor beta chains were read from a single sample in a study of OX40 agonist ivuxolimab in advanced cancers. The data were produced by immunoSEQ multiplex PCR, yet TCRdb's version contains in-frame clones alone and is incomplete. The sample records about 88,000 clones, approximately 89% being singletons. The sequenced sample was CD4+ or CD8+ T cells sorted from blood, obtained in a trial of the OX40 agonist ivuxolimab. The source is an adult with an advanced solid tumor such as melanoma, head and neck, liver or kidney cancer. Both conserved end residues are part of each CDR3. The D gene is left open where the match is weak. For some rows the clone size is stated as once, few or many, or as a class when expanded; others skip it.

abundance	d_gene	v_gene	j_gene	CDR3nt	CDR3aa
.	.	TRBV6-5	TRBJ2-3	TGTGCCAGCCCTCCCGCGGCCGGAATCACAGATACGCAGTATTTT	CASPPAAGITDTQYF
.	TRBD1	TRBV2	TRBJ1-6	TGTGCCAGCAGGGGACAGGCTAATAATTCACCCCTCCACTTT	CASRGQANNSPLHF
.	.	TRBV7-9	TRBJ1-1	TGTGCCAGCAGCCCCGACAGGTCGTTTGGGAAAAACACTGAAGCTTTCTTT	CASSPDRSFGKNTEAFF
.	.	TRBV6-6	TRBJ1-5	TGTGCCAGCAGTGGGGACTTTGAACAGCCCCAGCATTTT	CASSGDFEQPQHF
.	.	TRBV29-1	TRBJ2-1	TGCAGCGTTGCTGGGGAGTCCTACAATGAGCAGTTCTTC	CSVAGESYNEQFF
.	TRBD1	TRBV13	TRBJ1-2	TGTGCCAGCAGCTTAGGCCGGTCAGGGGGCATCTATGGCTACACCTTC	CASSLGRSGGIYGYTF
.	.	TRBV7-3	TRBJ2-2	TGTGCCAGCAGCTCCCACAGGGCGGGGGAGCTGTTTTTT	CASSSHRAGELFF
.	.	TRBV10-3	TRBJ1-1	TGTGCCATCAGTGATTGGGAGAGATATGACACTGAAGCTTTCTTT	CAISDWERYDTEAFF
.	TRBD2	TRBV7-2	TRBJ2-3	TGTGCCAGCAGCCCAACTAGCGGGAGAAGCACAGATACGCAGTATTTT	CASSPTSGRSTDTQYF
.	.	TRBV28	TRBJ2-3	TGTGCCAGCAGTTTAGGGGGAGGAACAGATACGCAGTATTTT	CASSLGGGTDTQYF
few	.	TRBV5-1	TRBJ1-3	TGCGCCAGCAGCCCGGGTTCTGGAAACACCATATATTTT	CASSPGSGNTIYF
.	.	TRBV6-1	TRBJ1-1	TGTGCCAGCAGTGAAGTCGAGGGCATGGCTTTCTTT	CASSEVEGMAFF
.	.	TRBV5-4	TRBJ2-1	TGTGCCTTCCCCTCGGGGGCCTCTAGGGGAGGTGAGCAGTTCTTC	CAFPSGASRGGEQFF
.	.	TRBV10-1	TRBJ1-2	TGCGCCAGAAAACCGACAACGGGGTTACGTGGCTACACCTTC	CARKPTTGLRGYTF
.	.	TRBV15	TRBJ1-2	TGTGCCACCAGCACGGGACATAACTATGGCTACACCTTC	CATSTGHNYGYTF
.	.	TRBV15	TRBJ2-5	TGTGCCACCAGTCAGAGATTGCGCCAAGAGGGGACCCAGTACTTC	CATSQRLRQEGTQYF
.	.	TRBV18	TRBJ2-3	TGTGCCAGCTCAAGTACAGGGCTTGGCACAGATACGCAGTATTTT	CASSSTGLGTDTQYF
.	TRBD2	TRBV4-1	TRBJ2-3	TGCGCCAGCAGCCGGGGACTAGTCCCAGATACGCAGTATTTT	CASSRGLVPDTQYF
.	.	TRBV27	TRBJ1-1	TGTGCCAGCAGCCAAAGACAGAACACTGAAGCTTTCTTT	CASSQRQNTEAFF
.	.	TRBV7-2	TRBJ2-7	TGTGCCAGCAGCTTGACGACCTACGAGCAGTACTTC	CASSLTTYEQYF
.	TRBD1	TRBV14	TRBJ2-2	TGTGCCAGCAGCCATCGTTTACAGGGGGCCACCGGGGAGCTGTTTTTT	CASSHRLQGATGELFF
many	TRBD1	TRBV15	TRBJ1-5	TGTGCCACCAGCAGAGATACAGGGGATCAGCCCCAGCATTTT	CATSRDTGDQPQHF
.	.	TRBV9	TRBJ2-3	TGTGCCAGCAGCGTAGCGGGCAGGGTGACAGATACGCAGTATTTT	CASSVAGRVTDTQYF
.	TRBD2	TRBV5-1	TRBJ2-1	TGCGCCAGCAGCTTGGTGGCTAGCGGGGGGGCCGGGGAGCAGTTCTTC	CASSLVASGGAGEQFF
few	.	TRBV4-2	TRBJ1-5	TGTGCCAGCAGCCATGCCAGTCGGGACAATCAGCCCCAGCATTTT	CASSHASRDNQPQHF
.	.	TRBV29-1	TRBJ1-1	TGCAGCGTTGGCAACGGGAACACTGAAGCTTTCTTT	CSVGNGNTEAFF
.	.	TRBV7-2	TRBJ2-3	TGTGCCAGCAGCTTAGGACTAGGGTTAGATACGCAGTATTTT	CASSLGLGLDTQYF
.	.	TRBV4-3	TRBJ1-2	TGCGCCAGCAGCCAGGCAGGATCTAACTATGGCTACACCTTC	CASSQAGSNYGYTF
.	TRBD1	TRBV6-6	TRBJ1-1	TGTGCCAGCAGTACTCAGTCAGGGGGCGGTAGCACTGAAGCTTTCTTT	CASSTQSGGGSTEAFF
.	TRBD1	TRBV28	TRBJ1-5	TGTGCCAGCAGTTTCCGGGACAGGGTCAATCAGCCCCAGCATTTT	CASSFRDRVNQPQHF
.	.	TRBV5-1	TRBJ1-1	TGCGCCAGCAGCTCCGCGGGGGGGCTCGGAACTGAAGCTTTCTTT	CASSSAGGLGTEAFF
.	.	TRBV5-1	TRBJ2-1	TGCGCCAGCAGCTTGTTACCAGGGCTCAACAATGAGCAGTTCTTC	CASSLLPGLNNEQFF
.	.	TRBV11-1	TRBJ2-6	TGTGCCAGCAGCTTAGAGGCTGGGGCCAACGTCCTGACTTTC	CASSLEAGANVLTF
.	.	TRBV9	TRBJ2-5	TGTGCCAGCAGTCCTGGGGAGACCCAGTACTTC	CASSPGETQYF
.	.	TRBV25-1	TRBJ2-2	TGTGCCAGCACCCGAGGGGGGGAGCTGTTTTTT	CASTRGGELFF
few	.	TRBV7-8	TRBJ2-6	TGTGCCAGCAGCTTGTTTCCCCGTGGTGCTGGGGCCAACGTCCTGACTTTC	CASSLFPRGAGANVLTF
.	.	TRBV29-1	TRBJ2-1	TGCAGCGTCGAGGGGGGGCGCATGGTTGATGAGCAGTTCTTC	CSVEGGRMVDEQFF
.	TRBD2	TRBV19	TRBJ2-1	TGTGCCAGTAATCCCTCGGGGGGAATTGACAATGAGCAGTTCTTC	CASNPSGGIDNEQFF
few	.	TRBV7-9	TRBJ1-1	TGTGCCAGCACCTCCTTCCGGGAGACAGAAGCTTTCTTT	CASTSFRETEAFF
.	.	TRBV18	TRBJ2-7	TGTGCCAGCTCACCAGGCTACGAGCAGTACTTC	CASSPGYEQYF
few	.	TRBV11-1	TRBJ2-7	TGTGCCAGCAGCTTAGCGTTGCGAACAAGGATGTACGAGCAGTACTTC	CASSLALRTRMYEQYF
few	.	TRBV4-2	TRBJ1-1	TGTGCCAGCAGCCAAGCCAGGAACACTGAAGCTTTCTTT	CASSQARNTEAFF
.	TRBD2	TRBV7-2	TRBJ2-1	TGTGCCAGCAGCATTCGGACTAGCGGGGACACCGATGAGCAGTTCTTC	CASSIRTSGDTDEQFF
.	.	TRBV7-9	TRBJ2-6	TGTGCCAGCAGCCAGCGGAGGGGGCTTTCCTCTGGGGCCAACGTCCTGACTTTC	CASSQRRGLSSGANVLTF
.	TRBD1	TRBV7-8	TRBJ2-7	TGTGCCAGCAGCTTAGTTGCGACAGGGACCTACGAGCAGTACTTC	CASSLVATGTYEQYF
.	.	TRBV19	TRBJ1-2	TGTGCCAGTAGTATACTCAGGGATGGTTACTATGGCTACACCTTC	CASSILRDGYYGYTF
once	.	TRBV29-1	TRBJ2-7	TGCAGCGTTGAAGGCGGGGGCGGCTACGAGCAGTACTTC	CSVEGGGGYEQYF
.	.	TRBV6-5	TRBJ2-1	TGTGCCAGCAGTCGCAGGGGCAATGAGCAGTTCTTC	CASSRRGNEQFF
.	.	TRBV7-9	TRBJ1-1	TGTGCCAGCAGCAGTTGGACGGAGAACACTGAAGCTTTCTTT	CASSSWTENTEAFF
few	TRBD1	TRBV27	TRBJ2-1	TGTGCCAGCAGCCGGGACAGGGTCTACAATGAGCAGTTCTTC	CASSRDRVYNEQFF
.	.	TRBV6-4	TRBJ2-5	TGTGCCAGCAGCCGAAGTCGTGGAGAGACCCAGTACTTC	CASSRSRGETQYF
.	.	TRBV6-6	TRBJ1-1	TGTGCCAGCAGTACCGGGGGGACTGAAGCTTTCTTT	CASSTGGTEAFF
.	.	TRBV5-1	TRBJ1-2	TGCGCCAGCAGCTTCGGGACAAACTATGGCTACACCTTC	CASSFGTNYGYTF
.	.	TRBV6-5	TRBJ1-5	TGTGCCAGCAGACTCGGCAGGCAGGTCAATCAGCCCCAGCATTTT	CASRLGRQVNQPQHF
.	TRBD1	TRBV30	TRBJ2-7	TGTGCCTGGGTGGACAGGGGGGACGAGCAGTACTTC	CAWVDRGDEQYF
.	.	TRBV9	TRBJ1-1	TGTGCCAGCAGCGTAGTTTGGGGCTTGAACACTGAAGCTTTCTTT	CASSVVWGLNTEAFF
once	.	TRBV6-5	TRBJ2-5	TGTGCCAGCATTCGCCGGGACGGAGTTATGACCCAGTACTTC	CASIRRDGVMTQYF
few	.	TRBV25-1	TRBJ1-1	TGTGCCAGCAGTGAGACCTTACAAGGGAACGCTTTCTTT	CASSETLQGNAFF